The 7 T cell receptor beta chains presented below share a single source sample, sequenced in a study of blood T cell repertoires in COVID-19. Produced via immunoSEQ multiplex PCR; TCRdb's table is partial and in-frame only. The data contain around 300,000 clones, roughly 92% of them singletons. Sequenced sample: peripheral blood. These receptors were obtained from a woman under 40 with COVID-19, enrolled during active disease.

This chain connects TRBV6-5 to TRBJ2-3; 8 nucleotides line up with TRBD1. The CDR3 sequence is 15 residues long. J gave up 6 bases and V 0 bases, and 5 bases lay outside the gene matches. Germline V gene data show CDR1 as MNHEY and CDR2 as SVGAGI. The CDR3 DNA reads as TGTGCCAGCAGTTACTCGGGGACAGGACCCGATACGCAGTATTTT. As protein: CASSYSGTGPDTQYF.

This chain joins TRBV4-2 and TRBJ1-1; D is unclear. The CDR3 is 14 residues long. The V end lost 0 bases, the J end lost 5 bases, and 10 bases lay between the germline ends. Germline loops: CDR1 LGHNA, CDR2 YNFKEQ. This chain's CDR3 is CASSQEASGTEAFF. The CDR3 DNA is TGTGCCAGCAGCCAAGAGGCTAGTGGGACTGAAGCTTTCTTT.

The rearrangement uses TRBV19 and TRBJ1-2; 8 bases map to TRBD1. Germline-derived CDR1 and CDR2 are LNHDA and SQIVND (reference sequence). J gave up 6 bases and V 6 bases, and 3 bases lay outside the gene matches. This CDR3 is built from 12 residues. The CDR3: CASSPGGDGYTF. The CDR3 nucleotides are TGTGCCAGTAGCCCAGGGGGCGATGGCTACACCTTC.

The rearrangement joins TRBV6-5 to TRBJ2-2; the match to TRBD2 covers 7 bases. Germline lookup yields CDR1 MNHEY and CDR2 SVGAGI. The CDR3 spans 16 residues. V gave up 0 bases and J gave up 2 bases; unmatched junction bases: 3. This chain's CDR3 is CASSYSGGSNTGELFF. The CDR3 DNA reads as TGTGCCAGCAGTTACTCCGGCGGGAGTAACACCGGGGAGCTGTTTTTT.

CDR3: CASSDDFQRDGYTF. CDR3 nucleotides: TGTGCCAGCAGTGACGACTTCCAACGGGATGGCTACACCTTC. The chain uses TRBV2 and TRBJ1-2; D uncertain. Trimming removed 3 bases from V and 6 bases from J, with 14 bases in between. The CDR3 extends over 14 amino acids. Germline CDR1 reads SNHLY; CDR2 reads FYNNEI.

The chain carries TRBV5-5 and TRBJ2-3; 8 bases match TRBD1. Germline CDR1 SGHKS, CDR2 YYEKEE (reference sequence). V dropped 5 bases and J dropped 0; count of bases not matched to a gene: 17. The CDR3 sequence is 19 residues long. Here the CDR3 reads CASSLRGLQPPLSTDTQYF. The CDR3 DNA is TGTGCCAGCAGTCTCAGGGGGCTACAACCCCCACTTAGCACAGATACGCAGTATTTT.

V usage is TRBV7-9 and J usage is TRBJ2-2; D call uncertain. V was cut by 3 bases and J by 7 bases, with 6 bases left in between. Germline CDR1 and CDR2: SEHNR and FQNEAQ (reference sequence). The CDR3 loop spans 12 amino acids. CDR3 nucleotide sequence: TGTGCCAGCAGCTTTAGAGGCGGGGAGCTGTTTTTT. Its translation: CASSFRGGELFF.